This T cell receptor beta chain was captured in a study of blood T cell repertoires in COVID-19. Study background: Whether acute or convalescent, the COVID-19 samples came from the United States, Italy and Spain.

V lost 2 bases to trimming and J lost 2 bases, with 10 bases between them. The CDR3 spans 14 residues. Looked up from germline, CDR1 is SGHNT and CDR2 is YYREEE (reference sequence). In the original workflow: Scientists estimated how many nucleated cells there were by amplifying reference gene primers. The protocol was immunoSEQ multiplex PCR, while the TCRdb copy is restricted to in-frame clones and leaves out a portion. V, J and clone size derive from that table, while D and trimming were established from the DNA sequence. The profile covers roughly 130,000 clones, with approximately 80% appearing a single time and more than 1.5% taken by the ten largest.

Source material: peripheral blood. This sequence originates from a man aged 65 to 79 with acute or convalescent COVID-19. The chain joins TRBV5-4 to TRBJ2-5; tentative D call: TRBD2 (6 bases). The CDR3 here is CASSFTGGQETQYF. The CDR3 region has the DNA TGTGCCAGCAGCTTTACCGGGGGTCAAGAGACCCAGTACTTC.